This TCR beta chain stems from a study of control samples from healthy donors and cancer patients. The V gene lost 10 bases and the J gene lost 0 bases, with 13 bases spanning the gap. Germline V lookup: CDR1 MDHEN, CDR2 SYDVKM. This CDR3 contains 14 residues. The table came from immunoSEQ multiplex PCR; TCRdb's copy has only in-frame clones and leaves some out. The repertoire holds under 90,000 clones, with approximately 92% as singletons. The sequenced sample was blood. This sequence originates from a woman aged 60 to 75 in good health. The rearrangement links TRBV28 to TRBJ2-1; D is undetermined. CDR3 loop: CATLGRSSYNEQFF. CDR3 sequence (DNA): TGTGCCACCCTAGGACGGAGCTCCTACAATGAGCAGTTCTTC.